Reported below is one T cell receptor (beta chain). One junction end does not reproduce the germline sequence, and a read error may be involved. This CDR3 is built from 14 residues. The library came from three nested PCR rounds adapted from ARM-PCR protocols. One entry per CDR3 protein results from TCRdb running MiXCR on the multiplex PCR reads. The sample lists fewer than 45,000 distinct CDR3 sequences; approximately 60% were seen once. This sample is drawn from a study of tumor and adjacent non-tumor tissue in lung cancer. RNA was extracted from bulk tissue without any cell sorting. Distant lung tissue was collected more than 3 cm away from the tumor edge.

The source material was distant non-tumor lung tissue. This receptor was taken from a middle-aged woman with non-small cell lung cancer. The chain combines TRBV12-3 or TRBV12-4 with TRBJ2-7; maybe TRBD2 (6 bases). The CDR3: CAGSFRRGTYVQYF. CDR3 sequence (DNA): TGTGCCGGCAGTTTTAGGCGGGGCACCTACGTGCAGTACTTC.